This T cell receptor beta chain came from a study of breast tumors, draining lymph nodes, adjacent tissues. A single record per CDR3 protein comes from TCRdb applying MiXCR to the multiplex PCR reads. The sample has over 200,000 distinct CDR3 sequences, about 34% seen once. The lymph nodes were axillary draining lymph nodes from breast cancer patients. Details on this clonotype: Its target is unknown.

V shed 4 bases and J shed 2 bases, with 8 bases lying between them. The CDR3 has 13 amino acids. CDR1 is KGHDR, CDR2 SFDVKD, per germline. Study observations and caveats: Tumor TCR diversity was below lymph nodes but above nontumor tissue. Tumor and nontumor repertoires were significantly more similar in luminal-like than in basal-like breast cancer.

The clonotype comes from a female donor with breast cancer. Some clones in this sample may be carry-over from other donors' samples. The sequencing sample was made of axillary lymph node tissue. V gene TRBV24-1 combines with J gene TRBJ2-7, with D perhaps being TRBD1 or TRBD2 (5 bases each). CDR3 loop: CATSEGPPYEQYF. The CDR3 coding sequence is TGTGCCACCAGTGAGGGACCCCCCTACGAGCAGTACTTC.